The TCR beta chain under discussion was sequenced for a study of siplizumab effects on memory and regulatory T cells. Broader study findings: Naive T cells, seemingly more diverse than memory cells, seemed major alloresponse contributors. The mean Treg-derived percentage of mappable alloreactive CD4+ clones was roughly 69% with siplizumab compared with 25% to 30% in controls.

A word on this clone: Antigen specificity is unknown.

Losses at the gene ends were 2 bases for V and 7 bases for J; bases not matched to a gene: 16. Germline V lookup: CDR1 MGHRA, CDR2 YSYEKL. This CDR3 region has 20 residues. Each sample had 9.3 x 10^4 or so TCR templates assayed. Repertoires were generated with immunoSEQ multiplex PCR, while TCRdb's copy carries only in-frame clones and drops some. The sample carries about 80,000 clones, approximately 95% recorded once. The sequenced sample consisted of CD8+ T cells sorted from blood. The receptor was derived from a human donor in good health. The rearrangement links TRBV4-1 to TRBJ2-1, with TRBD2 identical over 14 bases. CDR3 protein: CASSQPEGLAGDPTRNEQFF. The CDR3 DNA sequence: TGCGCCAGCAGCCAACCTGAGGGACTAGCGGGAGACCCTACGCGGAATGAGCAGTTCTTC.